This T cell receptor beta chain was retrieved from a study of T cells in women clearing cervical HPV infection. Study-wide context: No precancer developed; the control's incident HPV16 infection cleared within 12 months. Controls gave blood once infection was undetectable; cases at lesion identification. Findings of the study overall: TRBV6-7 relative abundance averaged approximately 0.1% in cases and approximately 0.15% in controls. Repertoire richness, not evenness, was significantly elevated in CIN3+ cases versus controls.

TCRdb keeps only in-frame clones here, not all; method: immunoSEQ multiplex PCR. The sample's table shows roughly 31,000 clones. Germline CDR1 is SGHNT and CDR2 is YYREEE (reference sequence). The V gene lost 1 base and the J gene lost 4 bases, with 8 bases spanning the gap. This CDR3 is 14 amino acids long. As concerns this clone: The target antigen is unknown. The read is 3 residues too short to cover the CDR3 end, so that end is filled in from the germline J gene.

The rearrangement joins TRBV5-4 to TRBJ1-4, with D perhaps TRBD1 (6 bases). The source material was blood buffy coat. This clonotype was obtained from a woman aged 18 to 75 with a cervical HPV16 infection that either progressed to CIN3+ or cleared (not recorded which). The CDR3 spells CASSLYRDNEKLFF. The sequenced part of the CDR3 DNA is TGTGCCAGCAGCTTGTACAGGGATAATGAAAAA. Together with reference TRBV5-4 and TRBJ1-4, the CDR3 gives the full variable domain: ETGVTQSPTHLIKTRGQQVTLRCSSQSGHNTVSWYQQALGQGPQFIFQYYREEENGRGNFPPRFSGLQFPNYSSELNVNALELDDSALYLCASSLYRDNEKLFFGSGTQLSVL.